This TCR beta chain was sequenced in a study of post-analysis software for immune sequencing data. Trimming took 4 bases from V and 11 from J, leaving 26 bases between them. Germline assignment: CDR1 SEHNR and CDR2 FQNEAQ (reference sequence). CDR3 length equals 16 residues. Broader study findings: Relative to controls, patients with multiple sclerosis showed significantly lower normalized Chao1 diversity. TRBV5-6, TRBV5-1 and TRBV20-1 belonged to a set of roughly five TRBV segments that were more frequent in patients than controls.

With respect to this clonotype: Antigen specificity is unknown.

Each TCR beta cDNA library carried unique molecular identifiers. T cells numbering roughly 1 to 10 million yielded 500,000 or so cDNA molecules. Via MiXCR, TCRdb re-called the PCR reads, giving one row per CDR3 protein. This table has fewer than 850,000 distinct CDR3 sequences, about 45% appearing once. The source material was blood. The origin of this receptor is a girl aged 10-17 years with multiple sclerosis. J is TRBJ2-5 and V is TRBV7-9, with D tentatively TRBD1 or TRBD2 (5 bases each). The CDR3 nucleotides are TGTGCCAGCAGCTCCAGGGACCGGCTGGAGGACAATGAGCAGTACTTC. As protein: CASSSRDRLEDNEQYF.